The clone carrying this TCR beta chain was counted a few times. Its antigen is unknown. This entry is derived from a study of T cell repertoires in cytomegalovirus infection. Study outcomes and limitations: The ex vivo response was dominated by HLA-C-restricted CMV-specific TCR beta clonotypes.

Via MiXCR, TCRdb re-called the reads, giving one row per CDR3 protein. The sample includes about 140,000 distinct CDR3 sequences, about 6.1% seen only once; the top ten take more than 15%. CDR1 and CDR2 from the germline V gene are SGHRS and YFSETQ. V was shortened by 3 bases and J by 1 base, with 6 bases between the two germline ends. The CDR3 consists of 13 residues. The chain links TRBV5-1 to TRBJ2-3; no firm D call. The sample taken for sequencing was PBMCs. This TCR came from a human donor in good health (CMV status not recorded). Some clones in this sample may be carry-over from other donors' samples. This CDR3 is CASSWQGTDTQYF. Here the CDR3 DNA reads TGCGCCAGCAGCTGGCAAGGCACAGATACGCAGTATTTT.